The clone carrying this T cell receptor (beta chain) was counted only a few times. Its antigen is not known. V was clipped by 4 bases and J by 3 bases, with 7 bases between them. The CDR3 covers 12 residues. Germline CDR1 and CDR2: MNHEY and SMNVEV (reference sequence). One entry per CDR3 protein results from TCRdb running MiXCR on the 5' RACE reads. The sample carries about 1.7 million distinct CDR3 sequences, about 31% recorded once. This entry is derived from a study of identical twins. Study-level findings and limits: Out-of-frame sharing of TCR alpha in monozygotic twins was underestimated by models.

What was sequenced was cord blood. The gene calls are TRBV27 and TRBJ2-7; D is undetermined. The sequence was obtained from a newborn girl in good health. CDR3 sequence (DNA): TGTGCCAGCAGTTCCCCAAACTACGAGCAGTACTTC. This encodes CASSSPNYEQYF.